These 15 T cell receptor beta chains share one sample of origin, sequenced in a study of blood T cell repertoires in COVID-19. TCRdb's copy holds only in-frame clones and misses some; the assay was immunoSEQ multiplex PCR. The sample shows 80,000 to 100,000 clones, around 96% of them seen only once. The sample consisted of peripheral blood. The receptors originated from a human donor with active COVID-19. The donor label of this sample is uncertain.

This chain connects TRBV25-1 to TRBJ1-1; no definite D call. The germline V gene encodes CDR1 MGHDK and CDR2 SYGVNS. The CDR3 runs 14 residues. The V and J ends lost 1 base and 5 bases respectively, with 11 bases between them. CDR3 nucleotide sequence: TGTGCCAGCAGTGAATTTGGCCAGATGACTGAAGCTTTCTTT. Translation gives CASSEFGQMTEAFF.

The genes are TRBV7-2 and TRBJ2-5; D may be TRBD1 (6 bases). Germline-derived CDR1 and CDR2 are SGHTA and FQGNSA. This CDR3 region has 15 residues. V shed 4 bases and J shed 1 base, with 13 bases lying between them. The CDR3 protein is CASSSTGIIQETQYF. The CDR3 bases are TGTGCCAGCAGCTCGACAGGAATAATCCAAGAGACCCAGTACTTC.

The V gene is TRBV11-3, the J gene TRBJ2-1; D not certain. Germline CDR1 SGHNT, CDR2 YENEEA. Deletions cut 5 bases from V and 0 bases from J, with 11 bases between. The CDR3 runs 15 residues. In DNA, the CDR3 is TGTGCCAGCAGCCCGCCTGGTAGCTCCTACAATGAGCAGTTCTTC. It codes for CASSPPGSSYNEQFF.

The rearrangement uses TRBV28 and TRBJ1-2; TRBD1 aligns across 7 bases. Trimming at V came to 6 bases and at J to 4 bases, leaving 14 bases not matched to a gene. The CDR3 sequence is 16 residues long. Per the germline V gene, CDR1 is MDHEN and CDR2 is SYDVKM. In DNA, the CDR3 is TGTGCCAGCAGCCCGAGACGCACAGGGGCCTTCTATGGCTACACCTTC. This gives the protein CASSPRRTGAFYGYTF.

DNA for the CDR3: TGTGCCAGCCGACCCGGAACAGCCAGCTCCTACGAGCAGTACTTC. Translated, it gives CASRPGTASSYEQYF. The chain employs TRBV6-5 and TRBJ2-7, with unresolved D. Trimming removed 8 bases from V and 0 bases from J, with 17 bases in between. The germline V gene has CDR1 MNHEY and CDR2 SVGAGI. The CDR3 is made up of 15 amino acids.

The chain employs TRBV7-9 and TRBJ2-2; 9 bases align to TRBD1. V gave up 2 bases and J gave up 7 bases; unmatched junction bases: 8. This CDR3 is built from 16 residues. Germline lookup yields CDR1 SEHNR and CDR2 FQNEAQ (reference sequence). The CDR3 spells CASSLYRTGDDGELFF. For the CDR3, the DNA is TGTGCCAGCAGCTTATATCGGACAGGGGATGACGGGGAGCTGTTTTTT. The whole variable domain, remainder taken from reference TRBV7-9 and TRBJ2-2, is DTGVSQNPRHKITKRGQNVTFRCDPISEHNRLYWYRQTLGQGPEFLTYFQNEAQLEKSRLLSDRFSAERPKGSFSTLEIQRTEQGDSAMYLCASSLYRTGDDGELFFGEGSRLTVL.

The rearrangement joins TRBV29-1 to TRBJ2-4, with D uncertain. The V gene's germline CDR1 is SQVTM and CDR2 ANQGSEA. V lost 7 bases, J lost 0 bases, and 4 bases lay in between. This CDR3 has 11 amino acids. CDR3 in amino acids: CSGLAKNIQYF. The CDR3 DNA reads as TGCAGCGGGCTAGCCAAAAACATTCAGTACTTC.

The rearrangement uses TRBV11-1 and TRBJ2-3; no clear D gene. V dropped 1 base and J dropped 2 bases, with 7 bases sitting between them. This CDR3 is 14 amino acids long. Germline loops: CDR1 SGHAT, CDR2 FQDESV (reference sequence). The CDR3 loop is CASSLVGPTDTQYF. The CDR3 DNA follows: TGTGCCAGCAGCTTAGTTGGGCCCACAGATACGCAGTATTTT.

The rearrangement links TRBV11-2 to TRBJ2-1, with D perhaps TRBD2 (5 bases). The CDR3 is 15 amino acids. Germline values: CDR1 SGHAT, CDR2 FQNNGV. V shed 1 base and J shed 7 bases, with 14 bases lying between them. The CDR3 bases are TGTGCCAGCAGCTTAGGACTCGCGGGCCAAAATGAGCAGTTCTTC. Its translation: CASSLGLAGQNEQFF.

The CDR3 bases are TGTGCCAGCGTTCGGGGACAGAACACAGATACGCAGTATTTT. This codes for CASVRGQNTDTQYF. The V call is TRBV7-2, the J call TRBJ2-3, with 7 bases matching TRBD1. J lost 2 bases, V lost 8 bases, and 7 bases had no gene match. CDR3 length equals 14 residues. CDR1 and CDR2 (germline): SGHTA, FQGNSA.

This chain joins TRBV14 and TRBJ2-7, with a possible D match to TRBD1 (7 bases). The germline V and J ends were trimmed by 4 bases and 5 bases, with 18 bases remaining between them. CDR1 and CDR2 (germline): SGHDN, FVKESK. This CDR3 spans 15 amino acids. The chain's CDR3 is CASSPQLGRGDEQYF. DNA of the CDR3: TGTGCCAGCAGCCCCCAATTAGGCAGGGGGGACGAGCAGTACTTC.

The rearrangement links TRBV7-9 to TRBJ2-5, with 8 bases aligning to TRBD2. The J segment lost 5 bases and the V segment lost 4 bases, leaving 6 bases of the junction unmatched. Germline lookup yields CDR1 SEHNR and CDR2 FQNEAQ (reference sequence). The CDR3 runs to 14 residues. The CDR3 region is CASSYPGLGETQYF. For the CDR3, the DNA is TGTGCCAGCAGCTACCCGGGACTAGGGGAGACCCAGTACTTC.

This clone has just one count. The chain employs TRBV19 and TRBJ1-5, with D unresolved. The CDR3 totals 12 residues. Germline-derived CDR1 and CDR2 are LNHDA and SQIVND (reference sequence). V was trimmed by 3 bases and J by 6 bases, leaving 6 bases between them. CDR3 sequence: CASSMAAQPQHF. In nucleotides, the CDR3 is TGTGCCAGTAGTATGGCCGCTCAGCCCCAGCATTTT. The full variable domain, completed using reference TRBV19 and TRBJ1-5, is DGGITQSPKYLFRKEGQNVTLSCEQNLNHDAMYWYRQDPGQGLRLIYYSQIVNDFQKGDIAEGYSVSREKKESFPLTVTSAQKNPTAFYLCASSMAAQPQHFGDGTRLSIL.

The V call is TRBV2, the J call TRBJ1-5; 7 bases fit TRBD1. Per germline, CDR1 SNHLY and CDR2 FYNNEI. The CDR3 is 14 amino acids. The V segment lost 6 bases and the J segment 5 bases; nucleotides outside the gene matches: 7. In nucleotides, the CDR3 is TGTGCCAGCAGCTTACAGGGGTTTCATCAGCCCCAGCATTTT. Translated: CASSLQGFHQPQHF.

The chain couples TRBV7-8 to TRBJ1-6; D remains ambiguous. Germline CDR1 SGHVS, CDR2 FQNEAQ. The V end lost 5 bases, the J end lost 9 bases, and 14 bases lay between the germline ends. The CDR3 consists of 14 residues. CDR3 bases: TGTGCCAGCAGCCTAGAGGCGGTCGGTTCACCCCTCCACTTT. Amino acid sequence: CASSLEAVGSPLHF.